This entry lists 16 T cell receptor beta chains sequenced from one sample in a study of cytomegalovirus exposure and HLA in healthy donors. Measured with immunoSEQ multiplex PCR; TCRdb has only the in-frame clones, and not every one. The sample contains under 350,000 clones, 80% to 90% of which appear only once. Input material: PBMCs. The receptor set was obtained from a woman between 18 and 30 years old in good health and CMV-seronegative.

This chain connects TRBV6-1 to TRBJ1-5, with D perhaps TRBD1 (5 bases). CDR3 size: 15 residues. V was clipped by 3 bases and J by 1 base, with 10 bases between them. Germline CDR1 and CDR2: MNHNS and SASEGT. This chain's CDR3 is CASSDRRQSNQPQHF. The CDR3 DNA reads TGTGCCAGCAGTGACCGCCGACAGAGCAATCAGCCCCAGCATTTT.

The chain uses TRBV9 and TRBJ1-1; TRBD1 is a possible D gene (5 bases). The CDR3 runs 14 residues. Germline V CDR1 and CDR2: SGDLS, YYNGEE. The V gene lost 6 bases and the J gene lost 0 bases, with 12 bases spanning the gap. The DNA for the CDR3 is TGTGCCAGCACCGGACACCTCATGAACACTGAAGCTTTCTTT. Amino acid sequence: CASTGHLMNTEAFF. Drawing the rest from reference TRBV9 and TRBJ1-1, the complete variable domain is DSGVTQTPKHLITATGQRVTLRCSPRSGDLSVYWYQQSLDQGLQFLIQYYNGEERAKGNILERFSAQQFPDLHSELNLSSLELGDSALYFCASTGHLMNTEAFFGQGTRLTVV.

The chain is built from TRBV2 and TRBJ1-2, with TRBD1 matching 7 bases. CDR1 is SNHLY, CDR2 FYNNEI, per germline. V lost 3 bases, J lost 4 bases, and 8 bases stayed unmatched. The CDR3 is 15 amino acids. CDR3 sequence (DNA): TGTGCCAGCAGTGACCGGGACAGCGCGATCTATGGCTACACCTTC. Its protein product is CASSDRDSAIYGYTF.

CDR3 DNA: TGTGCTACACGGACAGGGGGCACTGAAGCTTTCTTT. As protein: CATRTGGTEAFF. The rearrangement links TRBV27 to TRBJ1-1, with 10 bases aligning to TRBD1. CDR3 length: 12 amino acids. The germline CDR1 and CDR2 sequences are MNHEY and SMNVEV (reference sequence).

This clone has only a few counts. The chain links TRBV10-3 to TRBJ2-7, with 14 bases fitting TRBD2. Per germline, CDR1 ENHRY and CDR2 SYGVKD. The junction had 4 bases not matched to a gene; V was cut back by 11 bases and J by 4 bases. This CDR3 is built from 13 residues. CDR3 loop: CAARLAGGYEQYF. The DNA for the CDR3 is TGTGCCGCTAGACTAGCGGGAGGGTACGAGCAGTACTTC.

The rearrangement links TRBV5-1 to TRBJ2-2; maybe TRBD1 (5 bases). The length of the CDR3 is 16 residues. V was clipped by 0 bases and J by 0 bases, with 9 bases between them. The V gene's germline CDR1 is SGHRS and CDR2 YFSETQ. CDR3 in amino acids: CASSLEAGTNTGELFF. As DNA, the CDR3 is TGCGCCAGCAGCTTGGAGGCAGGGACGAACACCGGGGAGCTGTTTTTT.

This clone was counted once. The CDR3 protein is CASSFGFGRAKGGYTF. The CDR3 nucleotides read TGTGCCAGCAGTTTCGGTTTCGGCAGGGCTAAGGGGGGCTACACCTTC. V is TRBV27 and J is TRBJ1-2, with D perhaps TRBD1 (5 bases). V lost 3 bases, J lost 8 bases, and 22 bases lay in between. Germline assignment: CDR1 MNHEY and CDR2 SMNVEV (reference sequence). The CDR3 is 16 residues long.

The genes are TRBV5-1 and TRBJ2-1; D is possibly TRBD2 (6 bases). The CDR3 covers 15 residues. Germline V gene sequence: CDR1 SGHRS, CDR2 YFSETQ. V was cut by 2 bases and J by 6 bases, with 15 bases left in between. This chain's CDR3 is CASSFSGTVGNEQFF. CDR3 bases: TGCGCCAGCAGCTTTTCTGGGACTGTAGGCAATGAGCAGTTCTTC.

This chain joins TRBV5-1 and TRBJ2-7; 7 bases line up with TRBD1. Germline-derived CDR1 and CDR2 are SGHRS and YFSETQ. V was pared by 5 bases and J by 4 bases, with 6 bases of the junction left unmatched. This CDR3 has 13 residues. CDR3 coding DNA: TGCGCCAGCAGTCCTGGGACAGTGTACGAGCAGTACTTC. Protein: CASSPGTVYEQYF. Full variable domain (missing parts from reference TRBV5-1 and TRBJ2-7): KAGVTQTPRYLIKTRGQQVTLSCSPISGHRSVSWYQQTPGQGLQFLFEYFSETQRNKGNFPGRFSGRQFSNSRSEMNVSTLELGDSALYLCASSPGTVYEQYFGPGTRLTVT.

The chain uses TRBV27 and TRBJ1-1, with D perhaps TRBD1 (6 bases). Trimming stripped 1 base from V and 2 bases from J, with 17 bases between. Germline V lookup: CDR1 MNHEY, CDR2 SMNVEV (reference sequence). The CDR3 is 17 residues long. The DNA for the CDR3 is TGTGCCAGCAGTTTATTTGCATCTGGCAGGGGCAACACTGAAGCTTTCTTT. Its translation is CASSLFASGRGNTEAFF.

Of note for this clone: The junction departs from the called germline gene at one end, perhaps through a read error. The rearrangement joins TRBV30 to TRBJ1-4; 7 nucleotides agree with TRBD1. The length of the CDR3 is 13 residues. CDR1 and CDR2 from the germline V gene are GTSNPN and SVGIG (reference sequence). The CDR3 DNA follows: TGTGCCTGGAGTTTCGGGGCCGACAGGGTTGGGATTTTT. It specifies CAWSFGADRVGIF.

As regards this clone: This specimen includes other DNA sequences encoding the same CDR3. The genes are TRBV19 and TRBJ1-1; 9 bases map to TRBD1. The CDR3 runs 14 residues. After removal of 9 bases from V and 2 bases from J, the junction contained 7 bases not matched to a gene. The germline CDR1 and CDR2 sequences are LNHDA and SQIVND (reference sequence). This chain's CDR3 is CASRQGDGNTEAFF. CDR3 nucleotide sequence: TGTGCCAGCCGACAGGGGGACGGAAACACTGAAGCTTTCTTT.

This chain links TRBV10-3 with TRBJ2-3; D not resolved. The CDR3 covers 14 residues. Germline-derived CDR1 and CDR2 are ENHRY and SYGVKD. Trimming pared 7 bases from V and 0 bases from J, leaving 11 bases between. The CDR3 region has the DNA TGTGCCATCAATCGCGGAGTTAGCACAGATACGCAGTATTTT. It specifies CAINRGVSTDTQYF.

The chain joins TRBV19 to TRBJ2-2; TRBD1 matches 8 bases. The germline V gene encodes CDR1 LNHDA and CDR2 SQIVND (reference sequence). V trimming: 9 bases; J trimming: 3 bases; junction bases outside the gene matches: 6. CDR3 length: 14 residues. CDR3 nucleotides: TGTGCCAGCGGTGACAGGGGAGACACCGGGGAGCTGTTTTTT. Residues: CASGDRGDTGELFF.

This clone showed up just a few times. The same CDR3 is also encoded by other DNA sequences in this sample. The chain has TRBV6-5 and TRBJ1-1; D uncertain. V was pared by 0 bases and J by 1 base, with 6 bases between. The CDR3 consists of 14 residues. Germline lookup yields CDR1 MNHEY and CDR2 SVGAGI. The CDR3 DNA reads TGTGCCAGCAGTTACTCCCCAGGGAACACTGAAGCTTTCTTT. Translated: CASSYSPGNTEAFF.

The J gene is TRBJ2-7, the V gene TRBV5-6, with TRBD1 as a possible D gene (5 bases). The length of the CDR3 is 17 residues. Germline CDR1 is SGHDT and CDR2 is YYEEEE. V was shortened by 0 bases and J by 6 bases, with 22 bases between the two germline ends. The CDR3 loop reads CASSLATPAGIRGEQYF. The DNA for the CDR3 is TGTGCCAGCAGCTTGGCGACCCCCGCAGGGATAAGAGGCGAGCAGTACTTC.